This entry lists 30 T cell receptor beta chains sequenced from one sample in a study of shared clonotypes between healthy human individuals. Sequenced by immunoSEQ multiplex PCR; TCRdb stores in-frame clones only, minus some. The sample has some 500,000 clones; roughly 85% are singletons. Material for sequencing was PBMCs. These receptors originate from a woman aged 40 to 55 in good health. Some clones in this sample may be carry-over from other donors' samples.

The chain uses TRBV18 and TRBJ2-1; the D gene is possibly TRBD2 (5 bases). V lost 5 bases and J lost 5, with 13 bases in between. There are 14 residues in the CDR3. Per the germline V gene, CDR1 is KGHSH and CDR2 is LQKENI. The CDR3 loop is CASSALKGDNEQFF. The CDR3 bases are TGTGCCAGCTCAGCGCTAAAGGGAGACAATGAGCAGTTCTTC.

This clone has only one observation. The genes are TRBV4-2 and TRBJ2-2, with 12 bases fitting TRBD2. CDR3 size: 16 residues. Trimming removed 2 bases from V and 4 bases from J; junction bases left unmatched: 2. Germline assignment: CDR1 LGHNA and CDR2 YNFKEQ. This CDR3 reads CASSQQLAGGTGELFF. The CDR3, as DNA: TGTGCCAGCAGCCAACAACTAGCGGGGGGCACCGGGGAGCTGTTTTTT.

The rearrangement uses TRBV19 and TRBJ2-5, with TRBD2 matching over 9 bases. This CDR3 comprises 14 residues. After removal of 5 bases from V and 5 bases from J, the junction contained 6 bases not matched to a gene. CDR1 and CDR2 from the germline V gene are LNHDA and SQIVND (reference sequence). CDR3 bases: TGTGCCAGTAGTGGGCATAGCGGGAGTGAGACCCAGTACTTC. This translates into CASSGHSGSETQYF.

The V call is TRBV9, the J call TRBJ1-1; D is uncertain. CDR1 SGDLS and CDR2 YYNGEE come from the germline V gene. The CDR3 totals 14 residues. The ends were cut back, 4 bases at V and 2 bases at J, with 12 bases in the middle. The CDR3 loop reads CASSLIEGNTEAFF. CDR3 coding DNA: TGTGCCAGCAGCCTTATCGAAGGTAACACTGAAGCTTTCTTT.

The rearrangement joins TRBV7-9 to TRBJ2-2; possibly TRBD2 for D (7 bases). Germline V gene sequence: CDR1 SEHNR, CDR2 FQNEAQ (reference sequence). The V end was cut by 10 bases, the J end by 4 bases, with 19 bases between. CDR3 size: 15 residues. CDR3 region: CATTPHREGTGELFF. In nucleotides, the CDR3 is TGTGCCACAACCCCCCACAGGGAGGGCACCGGGGAGCTGTTTTTT.

The V call is TRBV14, the J call TRBJ2-7; D not resolved. The CDR3 loop spans 11 amino acids. Between the trimmed V and J ends, which lost 6 bases and 7 bases, there was a span of 10 bases. Germline CDR1 reads SGHDN; CDR2 reads FVKESK. The CDR3 DNA sequence: TGTGCCAGCAGTCACGGATTGGAGCAGTACTTC. Its protein product is CASSHGLEQYF.

Only a few counts were recorded for this clone. J is TRBJ2-3 and V is TRBV28, with 8 nucleotides matching TRBD2. CDR1 is MDHEN, CDR2 SYDVKM, per germline. The CDR3 sequence is 13 residues long. The V and J ends lost 10 bases and 3 bases, in that order; junction bases with no gene match: 6. The CDR3 spells CATKLAETDTQYF. CDR3 coding DNA: TGTGCCACCAAACTAGCGGAGACAGATACGCAGTATTTT.

This clone was found once. The chain recombines TRBV5-1 with TRBJ2-7; 13 bases map to TRBD2. This CDR3 is built from 15 residues. Trimming cost V 4 bases and J 3 bases; bases outside gene matches: 4. CDR1 is SGHRS, CDR2 YFSETQ, per germline. The CDR3 DNA reads TGCGCCAGCAGCCCTAGACTAGCGGGAGGCTACGAGCAGTACTTC. Its translation is CASSPRLAGGYEQYF.

The genes are TRBV10-3 and TRBJ2-2, with 7 bases fitting TRBD2. V lost 6 bases, J lost 3 bases, and 4 bases stayed unmatched. CDR1 ENHRY and CDR2 SYGVKD come from the germline V gene. This CDR3 region has 14 residues. The CDR3 spells CAIRPSGDTGELFF. CDR3 DNA sequence: TGTGCCATCAGGCCTAGCGGTGACACCGGGGAGCTGTTTTTT.

The chain joins TRBV29-1 to TRBJ2-2, with D perhaps TRBD2 (6 bases). This CDR3 spans 14 amino acids. Trimming took 8 bases from V and 6 from J, leaving 19 bases between them. The germline gives CDR1 SQVTM, CDR2 ANQGSEA. CDR3 region: CSSAGGPGSGELFF. The CDR3 bases are TGCAGCTCTGCCGGAGGGCCAGGGTCCGGGGAGCTGTTTTTT.

The V call is TRBV18, the J call TRBJ1-1, with D unresolved. Per the germline V gene, CDR1 is KGHSH and CDR2 is LQKENI. V was shortened by 3 bases and J by 1 base, with 15 bases between the two germline ends. The CDR3 has 16 amino acids. CDR3 coding DNA: TGTGCCAGCTCACCTCCCTTGGCAGGAGAGAACACTGAAGCTTTCTTT. Translation: CASSPPLAGENTEAFF.

As DNA, the CDR3 is TGCAGCGTTCGAGGGCCCGGGCAAGAGACCCAGTACTTC. Protein: CSVRGPGQETQYF. The rearrangement links TRBV29-1 to TRBJ2-5, with TRBD2 as a possible D gene (5 bases). Trimming stripped 5 bases from V and 2 bases from J, with 12 bases between. The CDR3 length is 13 residues. CDR1 SQVTM and CDR2 ANQGSEA come from the germline V gene. The whole variable domain, filled in from reference TRBV29-1 and TRBJ2-5, reads SAVISQKPSRDICQRGTSLTIQCQVDSQVTMMFWYRQQPGQSLTLIATANQGSEATYESGFVIDKFPISRPNLTFSTLTVSNMSPEDSSIYLCSVRGPGQETQYFGPGTRLLVL.

The chain couples TRBV5-6 to TRBJ1-2; D is perhaps TRBD1 (5 bases). CDR3 size: 15 residues. Deletions cut 3 bases from V and 0 bases from J, with 12 bases between. CDR1 SGHDT and CDR2 YYEEEE come from the germline V gene. CDR3 DNA sequence: TGTGCCAGCAGCTCCGATGGGGCAGCTAACTATGGCTACACCTTC. It specifies CASSSDGAANYGYTF.

Points on this clone: An end of the junction differs from the germline gene, which may be a read error. V is TRBV19 and J is TRBJ2-3, with 7 nucleotides matching TRBD1. From germline, CDR1 is LNHDA and CDR2 SQIVND (reference sequence). This CDR3 has 13 amino acids. CDR3 loop: CASSILDREPDQF. In nucleotides, the CDR3 is TGTGCCAGTAGTATCCTCGACAGGGAGCCCGACCAATTT. The full variable domain, rest sourced from reference TRBV19 and TRBJ2-3, is DGGITQSPKYLFRKEGQNVTLSCEQNLNHDAMYWYRQDPGQGLRLIYYSQIVNDFQKGDIAEGYSVSREKKESFPLTVTSAQKNPTAFYLCASSILDREPDQFGPGTRLTVL.

J is TRBJ2-1 and V is TRBV27, with D perhaps matching TRBD1 or TRBD2 (7 bases each). The CDR3 spans 19 residues. V was cut by 5 bases and J by 0 bases, with 23 bases left in between. Germline V gives CDR1 MNHEY, CDR2 SMNVEV (reference sequence). CDR3 loop: CASSTVNQGGGSSYNEQFF. In DNA, the CDR3 is TGTGCCAGCAGTACCGTCAATCAGGGGGGAGGGAGCTCCTACAATGAGCAGTTCTTC.

The chain uses TRBV5-4 and TRBJ2-7; D gene uncertain. V was pared by 0 bases and J by 0 bases, with 10 bases between. The CDR3 runs to 15 residues. Germline V gene sequence: CDR1 SGHNT, CDR2 YYREEE (reference sequence). In nucleotides, the CDR3 is TGTGCCAGCAGCTTGGCCGGATTCTCCTCCTACGAGCAGTACTTC. This sequence encodes CASSLAGFSSYEQYF.

The chain employs TRBV4-1 and TRBJ1-5; D not certain. Germline CDR1 reads MGHRA; CDR2 reads YSYEKL. The CDR3 length is 15 residues. V gave up 0 bases and J gave up 6 bases, with 12 bases separating them. CDR3 DNA sequence: TGCGCCAGCAGCCAAGAGGAAGGTAGCGGTCAGCCCCAGCATTTT. It yields the protein CASSQEEGSGQPQHF.

In its sample, this clone was seen a few times. This chain connects TRBV28 to TRBJ1-3, with D possibly TRBD1 on 6 matching bases. Germline CDR1 reads MDHEN; CDR2 reads SYDVKM. Deletions cut 5 bases from V and 0 bases from J, with 11 bases between. This CDR3 contains 15 residues. The CDR3 sequence is CASSRGGASGNTIYF. The CDR3 DNA is TGTGCCAGCAGTCGAGGGGGTGCCTCTGGAAACACCATATATTTT.

This clone was observed once. V gene TRBV5-1 combines with J gene TRBJ2-1, with unresolved D. The CDR3 extends over 14 amino acids. The V gene lost 4 bases and the J gene lost 8 bases, with 16 bases spanning the gap. Germline CDR1 SGHRS, CDR2 YFSETQ. The CDR3 DNA follows: TGCGCCAGCAGCCCGGGCCTTGGGTCCTATGAGCAGTTCTTC. Protein product: CASSPGLGSYEQFF.

The chain is built from TRBV30 and TRBJ1-5, with a possible D match to TRBD1 (5 bases). Germline lookup yields CDR1 GTSNPN and CDR2 SVGIG (reference sequence). CDR3 length: 13 residues. V lost 4 bases, J lost 11 bases, and 18 bases lay in between. CDR3 region: CAWNRPGEVAQHF. CDR3 nucleotides: TGTGCCTGGAACCGCCCGGGGGAGGTGGCCCAGCATTTT. Filled out from reference TRBV30 and TRBJ1-5, the complete variable domain reads SQTIHQWPATLVQPVGSPLSLECTVEGTSNPNLYWYRQAAGRGLQLLFYSVGIGQISSEVPQNLSASRPQDRQFILSSKKLLLSDSGFYLCAWNRPGEVAQHFGDGTRLSIL.

This clone was seen a few times. This chain links TRBV4-3 with TRBJ2-4; D might be TRBD2 (5 bases). Trimming pared 4 bases from V and 3 bases from J, leaving 16 bases between. This CDR3 region has 16 residues. Germline assignment: CDR1 LGHNA and CDR2 YSLEER. CDR3 in amino acids: CASSPGVTPLKNIQYF. The DNA of the CDR3 is TGCGCCAGCAGCCCCGGGGTGACCCCTCTCAAAAACATTCAGTACTTC.

With regard to this clone: A much bigger clone sits one base away, suggesting this may be a read error. The J gene is TRBJ1-1, the V gene TRBV5-4; 10 bases line up with TRBD1. This CDR3 is 15 amino acids long. Looked up from germline, CDR1 is SGHNT and CDR2 is YYREEE (reference sequence). In DNA form, the CDR3 reads TGTGCCAGCAACTTGACAGGGGGCTTGGGCACTGAAGCTTTCTTT. Protein: CASNLTGGLGTEAFF.

The rearrangement joins TRBV15 to TRBJ1-2; no firm D call. V lost 3 bases and J 2 bases, leaving 16 bases between the germline ends. The CDR3 sequence is 16 residues long. Germline-derived CDR1 and CDR2 are LNHNV and YYDKDF (reference sequence). The CDR3 coding sequence is TGTGCCACCAGCAGTGGTTTCGGAGGAGGCAACTATGGCTACACCTTC. Protein product: CATSSGFGGGNYGYTF.

The chain combines TRBV18 with TRBJ2-2; D not certain. V lost 2 bases and J lost 0, with 10 bases in between. The CDR3 has 16 residues. Germline V lookup: CDR1 KGHSH, CDR2 LQKENI. This chain's CDR3 is CASSPNSPANTGELFF. The CDR3 DNA follows: TGTGCCAGCTCACCAAACAGCCCGGCGAACACCGGGGAGCTGTTTTTT. Drawing the rest from reference TRBV18 and TRBJ2-2, the complete variable domain is NAGVMQNPRHLVRRRGQEARLRCSPMKGHSHVYWYRQLPEEGLKFMVYLQKENIIDESGMPKERFSAEFPKEGPSILRIQQVVRGDSAAYFCASSPNSPANTGELFFGEGSRLTVL.

About this clone: Sequence at one end of the junction differs from germline and may be a read error. In DNA, the CDR3 is TGTGCTAGCAGCTTAGTCGGGGGAGGAAATGAGCAGTTCTTC. It encodes CASSLVGGGNEQFF. The rearrangement uses TRBV7-7 and TRBJ2-1, with D perhaps TRBD2 (6 bases). Germline V gene lookup returns CDR1 SSHAT and CDR2 FNYEAQ (reference sequence). There are 14 residues in the CDR3.

This clone was seen more than once but under ten times. Other DNA sequences in the sample encode the same CDR3. The chain combines TRBV30 with TRBJ1-1; D remains unclear. Trimming stripped 0 bases from V and 1 base from J, with 6 bases between. CDR1 is GTSNPN, CDR2 SVGIG, per germline (reference sequence). CDR3 size: 13 residues. The CDR3 region has the DNA TGTGCCTGGAGTGTATCACGGAACACTGAAGCTTTCTTT. It encodes CAWSVSRNTEAFF.

In nucleotides, the CDR3 is TGCGCCAGCAGCTTGGGGGGTGCCGTACACACAGATACGCAGTATTTT. As protein: CASSLGGAVHTDTQYF. The genes are TRBV5-1 and TRBJ2-3; unclear D gene. V lost 0 bases, J lost 2 bases, and 13 bases lay in between. The CDR3 totals 16 residues. The germline V gene has CDR1 SGHRS and CDR2 YFSETQ.

The rearrangement links TRBV9 to TRBJ1-2; 7 bases align to TRBD1. Germline CDR1 SGDLS, CDR2 YYNGEE. The CDR3 spans 15 residues. V shed 2 bases, J shed 2 bases, and the junction held 6 bases outside the gene matches. The CDR3 reads CASSVTGVKNYGYTF. The CDR3 DNA sequence: TGTGCCAGCAGCGTTACAGGGGTCAAGAACTATGGCTACACCTTC.

The J gene is TRBJ2-4, the V gene TRBV11-3; no firm D call. The CDR3 consists of 14 residues. Per germline, CDR1 SGHNT and CDR2 YENEEA. V was pared by 4 bases and J by 11 bases, with 18 bases between. The CDR3 bases are TGTGCCAGCAGCTCAAGGGCCGGTGACTCGGTTCAGTACTTC. Residues: CASSSRAGDSVQYF.

The chain carries TRBV6-6 and TRBJ2-7; D remains unclear. Germline V gene lookup returns CDR1 MNHNY and CDR2 SVGAGI (reference sequence). The V end was cut by 0 bases, the J end by 2 bases, with 8 bases between. This CDR3 is built from 14 residues. This chain's CDR3 is CASSYSVGPYEQYF. In DNA form, the CDR3 reads TGTGCCAGCAGTTACTCAGTAGGCCCCTACGAGCAGTACTTC.